The clone carrying this T cell receptor beta chain was counted many times. Its cognate antigen is unknown. These data come from a study of T-cell memory formation after mild COVID-19. Study outcomes and limitations: Nothing showed for sure that second-wave clones peaking on day 37 were SARS-CoV-2 specific. Prior to infection, memory already included some responding clones, suggesting cross-reactive memory joined.

One entry per CDR3 protein results from TCRdb running MiXCR on the 5' RACE reads. The sample has about 250,000 distinct CDR3 sequences, less than 20% seen once. Per germline, CDR1 SGHTA and CDR2 FQGNSA. Germline trimming cut 3 bases from V and 7 bases from J; bases unmatched to any gene: 11. The CDR3 is made up of 18 amino acids. This TCR came from an adult woman who had mild COVID-19 (a few samples of this study predate the infection). Cell type and time point are not known. Sequencing was carried out using PBMCs or a T cell subset sorted from them (not recorded which). The chain carries TRBV7-2 and TRBJ2-2, with 13 bases identical to TRBD2. The CDR3 loop reads CASSLTAWTSGGDGELFF. The CDR3 nucleotides read TGTGCCAGCAGCTTGACGGCTTGGACTAGCGGGGGAGACGGGGAGCTGTTTTTT.